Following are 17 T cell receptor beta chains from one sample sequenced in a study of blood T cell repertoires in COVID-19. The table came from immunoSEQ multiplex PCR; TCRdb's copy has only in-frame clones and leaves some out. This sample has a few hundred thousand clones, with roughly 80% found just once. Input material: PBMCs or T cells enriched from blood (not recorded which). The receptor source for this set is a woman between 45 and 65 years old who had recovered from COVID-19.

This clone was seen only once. CDR3 DNA: TGTGCCAGCAGTGGGCGGGGCTATACAGATACGCAGTATTTT. Translating it yields CASSGRGYTDTQYF. The chain uses TRBV25-1 and TRBJ2-3; D perhaps matches TRBD2 (6 bases). Germline assignment: CDR1 MGHDK and CDR2 SYGVNS. V lost 4 bases and J lost 3, with 11 bases in between. CDR3 length: 14 residues.

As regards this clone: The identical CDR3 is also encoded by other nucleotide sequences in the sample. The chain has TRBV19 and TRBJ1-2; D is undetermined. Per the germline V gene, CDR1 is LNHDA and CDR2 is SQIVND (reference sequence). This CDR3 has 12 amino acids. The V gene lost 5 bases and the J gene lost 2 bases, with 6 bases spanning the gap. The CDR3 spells CASSSGNYGYTF. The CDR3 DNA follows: TGTGCCAGTAGTTCGGGGAACTATGGCTACACCTTC. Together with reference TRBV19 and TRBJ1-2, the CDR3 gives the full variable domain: DGGITQSPKYLFRKEGQNVTLSCEQNLNHDAMYWYRQDPGQGLRLIYYSQIVNDFQKGDIAEGYSVSREKKESFPLTVTSAQKNPTAFYLCASSSGNYGYTFGSGTRLTVV.

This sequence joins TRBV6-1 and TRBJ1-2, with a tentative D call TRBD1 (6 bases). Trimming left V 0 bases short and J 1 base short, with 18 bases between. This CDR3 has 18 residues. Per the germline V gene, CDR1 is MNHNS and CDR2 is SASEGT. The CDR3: CASSEATPGGANNYGYTF. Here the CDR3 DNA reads TGTGCCAGCAGTGAAGCCACCCCTGGGGGGGCGAATAACTATGGCTACACCTTC.

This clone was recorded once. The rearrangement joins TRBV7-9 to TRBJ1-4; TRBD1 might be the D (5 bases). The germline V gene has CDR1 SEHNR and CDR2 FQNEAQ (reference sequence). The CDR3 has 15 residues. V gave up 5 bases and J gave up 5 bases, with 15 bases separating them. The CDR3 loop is CASSPPGGRNEKLFF. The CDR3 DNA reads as TGTGCCAGCAGCCCACCGGGGGGGAGAAATGAAAAACTGTTTTTT.

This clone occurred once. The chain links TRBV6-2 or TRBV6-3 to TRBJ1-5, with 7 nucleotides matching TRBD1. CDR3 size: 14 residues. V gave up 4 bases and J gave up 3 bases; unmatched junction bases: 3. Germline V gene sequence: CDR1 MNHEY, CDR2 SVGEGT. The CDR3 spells CASSSGQINQPQHF. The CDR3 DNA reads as TGTGCCAGCAGTTCGGGACAGATCAATCAGCCCCAGCATTTT.

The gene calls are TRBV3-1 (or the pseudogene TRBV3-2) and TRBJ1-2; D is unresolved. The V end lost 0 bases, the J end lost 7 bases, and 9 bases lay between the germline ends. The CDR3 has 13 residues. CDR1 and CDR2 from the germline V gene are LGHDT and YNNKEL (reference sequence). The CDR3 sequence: CASSQDSGSGYTF. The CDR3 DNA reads TGTGCCAGCAGCCAAGATTCGGGAAGTGGCTACACCTTC.

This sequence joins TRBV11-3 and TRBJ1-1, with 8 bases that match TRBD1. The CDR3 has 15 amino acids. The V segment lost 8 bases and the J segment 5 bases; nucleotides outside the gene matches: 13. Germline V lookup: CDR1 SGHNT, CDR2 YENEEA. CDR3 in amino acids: CASSGQGLAGTEAFF. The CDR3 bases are TGTGCCAGCTCCGGACAGGGTCTAGCAGGGACTGAAGCTTTCTTT. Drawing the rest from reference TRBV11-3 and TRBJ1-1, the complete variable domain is EAGVVQSPRYKIIEKKQPVAFWCNPISGHNTLYWYLQNLGQGPELLIRYENEEAVDDSQLPKDRFSAERLKGVDSTLKIQPAELGDSAVYLCASSGQGLAGTEAFFGQGTRLTVV.

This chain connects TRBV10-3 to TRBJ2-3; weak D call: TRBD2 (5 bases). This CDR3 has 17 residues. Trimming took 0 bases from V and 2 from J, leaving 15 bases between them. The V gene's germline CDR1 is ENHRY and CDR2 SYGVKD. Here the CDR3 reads CAISESGRARNTDTQYF. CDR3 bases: TGTGCCATCAGTGAGTCAGGGAGAGCCAGAAACACAGATACGCAGTATTTT.

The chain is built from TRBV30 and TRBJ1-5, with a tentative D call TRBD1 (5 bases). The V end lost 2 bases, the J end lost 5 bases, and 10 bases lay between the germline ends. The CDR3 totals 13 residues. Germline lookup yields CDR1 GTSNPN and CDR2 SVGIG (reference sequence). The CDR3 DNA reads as TGTGCCTGGAGTCAGGGTCCCCATCAGCCCCAGCATTTT. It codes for CAWSQGPHQPQHF.

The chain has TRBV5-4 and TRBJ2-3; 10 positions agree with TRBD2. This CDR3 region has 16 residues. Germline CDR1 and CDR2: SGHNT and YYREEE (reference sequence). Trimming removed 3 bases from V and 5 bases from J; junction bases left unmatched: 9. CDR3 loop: CASSSPLAGDRDTQYF. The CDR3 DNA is TGTGCCAGCAGCTCCCCCCTAGCGGGGGATCGAGATACGCAGTATTTT. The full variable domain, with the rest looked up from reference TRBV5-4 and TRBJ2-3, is ETGVTQSPTHLIKTRGQQVTLRCSSQSGHNTVSWYQQALGQGPQFIFQYYREEENGRGNFPPRFSGLQFPNYSSELNVNALELDDSALYLCASSSPLAGDRDTQYFGPGTRLTVL.

The CDR3 sequence: CASSERTSGGDEQFF. The CDR3 DNA is TGTGCCAGCAGTGAAAGGACTAGCGGTGGGGATGAGCAGTTCTTC. The gene calls are TRBV2 and TRBJ2-1; 10 bases are shared with TRBD2. The CDR3 has 15 residues. The V gene's germline CDR1 is SNHLY and CDR2 FYNNEI. V lost 2 bases, J lost 8 bases, and 6 bases stayed unmatched.

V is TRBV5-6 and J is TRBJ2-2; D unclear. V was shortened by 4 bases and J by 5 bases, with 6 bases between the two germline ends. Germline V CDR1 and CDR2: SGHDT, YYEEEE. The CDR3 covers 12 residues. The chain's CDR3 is CASSPVTGELFF. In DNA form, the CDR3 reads TGTGCCAGCAGCCCCGTGACCGGGGAGCTGTTTTTT.

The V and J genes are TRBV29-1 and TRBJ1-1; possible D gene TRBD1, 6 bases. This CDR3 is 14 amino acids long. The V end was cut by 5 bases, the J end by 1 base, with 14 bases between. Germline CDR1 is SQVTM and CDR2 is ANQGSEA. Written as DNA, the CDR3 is TGCAGCGTTTTGCTTCTGGACAGGAACACTGAAGCTTTCTTT. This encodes CSVLLLDRNTEAFF.

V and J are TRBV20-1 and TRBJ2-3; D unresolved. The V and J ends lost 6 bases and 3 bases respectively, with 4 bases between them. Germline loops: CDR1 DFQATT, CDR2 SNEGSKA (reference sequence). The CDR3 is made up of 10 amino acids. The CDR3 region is CSAETDTQYF. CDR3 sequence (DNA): TGCAGTGCAGAGACAGATACGCAGTATTTT.

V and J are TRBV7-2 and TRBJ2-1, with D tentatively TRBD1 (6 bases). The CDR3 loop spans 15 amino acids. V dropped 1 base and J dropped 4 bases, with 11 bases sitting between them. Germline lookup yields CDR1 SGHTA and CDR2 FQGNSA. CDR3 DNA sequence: TGTGCCAGCAGCTTAGTGGGGGCAGCTTACAATGAGCAGTTCTTC. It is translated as CASSLVGAAYNEQFF.

The CDR3 region has the DNA TGTGCCAGTAGTACTCAGGGGGTCGTTAGTAGCTATGAGCAGTTCTTC. It specifies CASSTQGVVSSYEQFF. This sequence joins TRBV19 and TRBJ2-1; 7 nucleotides align to TRBD1. The CDR3 extends over 16 amino acids. V dropped 4 bases and J dropped 8; count of bases not matched to a gene: 14. The germline CDR1 and CDR2 sequences are LNHDA and SQIVND (reference sequence).

CDR3 loop: CSVVRGPGETQYF. CDR3 in DNA: TGCAGCGTTGTAAGGGGGCCTGGGGAGACCCAGTACTTC. The chain couples TRBV29-1 to TRBJ2-5; TRBD1 matches 7 bases. The length of the CDR3 is 13 residues. The germline V gene encodes CDR1 SQVTM and CDR2 ANQGSEA. With V trimmed by 4 bases and J by 5 bases, 7 bases remained unmatched.